Included here is one TCR beta chain sequence, with context. The antigen it recognizes is unknown. No base-level quality is on record; no much larger clone is a single base apart. Reading the label with the study, this specimen's treatment or condition is: roughly 10-day PBMC culture with coronavirus spike peptide pools or control peptides (ViraFEST assay). The study used the ViraFEST assay, which expanded antigen-specific T cells with peptide pools and then identified expanded clonotypes by TCR sequencing. The convalescent patients' positive SARS-CoV-2 PCR tests fell between March and December 2020, which was before the Alpha, Beta and Delta variants emerged in the United States. Roughly 2.1 million PBMCs per well were cultured in IMDM with approximately 4.9% human AB serum and roughly 10 IU/ml IL-2, plus 10 ug/ml peptide pools. Half of the culture medium was replaced with fresh IL-2-containing medium on days 3 and 7. After approximately eleven days of culture, CD4+ T cells were isolated by negative selection using the EasySep CD4+ T cell isolation kit. PBMCs were separated from whole blood using Ficoll-Paque Plus gradient centrifugation and then either used fresh or cryopreserved at -140C. Each culture condition was generally run in triplicate wells.

The data were obtained in a study of vaccination and CD4 T cells after COVID-19 (dated by TCRdb to between 2021 and 2024). With respect to the entire study: Convalescent patients had a positive SARS-CoV-2 result on nasal swab PCR, and of these patients, several had mild disease and one had severe disease. The convalescent cohort included six males and four females, with two Hispanic individuals, seven Caucasians, two Asians and one multiracial person. Participants received two doses of either the Pfizer-BioNTech BNT162b2 vaccine (n=8) or the Moderna mRNA-1273 vaccine (n=2). Post-COVID blood samples from convalescent patients were collected a median of about 100 days after diagnosis, with a range of 35 to 161 days. Post-vaccine blood samples were collected a median of approximately 68 days after the second vaccine dose, ranging from about 13 to 241 days. Overlapping spike peptide pools from SARS-CoV-2 and from the common cold coronaviruses HCoV-NL63, HCoV-OC43 and HCoV-229E were used as culture stimuli. Control cultures received a CEFX viral epitope pool as the positive control, an HIV-1 Nef peptide pool as the negative control, or no peptide. In nine to eleven COVID-19 convalescent patients and a few infection-naive healthy vaccine recipients, researchers compared the spike-specific CD4+ TCR repertoire from before mRNA vaccination with the repertoire from after. What the work shows at the level of the full study, not this receptor alone: In convalescent patients, a median around 86% of post-vaccine SARS-CoV-2-reactive clones were detected only after vaccination, suggesting vaccine-specific priming. The median number of SARS-CoV-2-reactive clonotypes rose from around 20 after infection to a few dozen after vaccination, but the change was not significant. Of the vaccine-specific clones found in convalescent patients, nearly all (304 of 307) were mono-reactive for SARS-CoV-2 spike instead of being cross-reactive with common cold coronaviruses. Only a relatively small number of convalescent patients were included in the study, and early timepoints following natural infection were not analyzed.

The library was built by means of PCR. At the Johns Hopkins FTIC core, DNA from the cultured CD4+ T cells underwent TCR sequencing with the Oncomine TCR Beta short-read assay. The QIAamp micro DNA kit was used to extract genomic DNA from the cultured CD4+ T cells. Oncomine TCR Beta libraries from cultured CD4+ T cells were pooled with unique dual indexes and sequenced on an Illumina iSeq 100. For the original study's pipeline: Non-productive sequences were filtered out, and CDR3s that did not start with C, did not end with F or W, or were shorter than 7 amino acids were discarded. Antigen-specific clonotypes were identified with the MANAFEST web application by comparing peptide-stimulated wells with reference and other culture wells. To be called positive, a clone needed an FDR below 0.05, an odds ratio above 5, and a productive frequency above 0.1% in at least two of three replicate wells. A clonotype was classed as cross-reactive if the clonotype showed significant expansion both in SARS-CoV-2 spike wells and in at least one common cold coronavirus spike condition. Using R version 3.6.1, CDR3 homology was evaluated through Levenshtein distances (stringdist) along with unrooted phylogenetic trees (ape). TCRdb trimmed public reads at Q25 via fastp, called clones via MiXCR and kept in-frame beta chains. Identical CDR3 protein sequences are pooled into one entry, listed with their most common genes and DNA. The V and J calls reflect TCRdb's pipeline rather than the authors' work. The sample profile shows around 12,000 distinct CDR3 sequences; around 41% of them were found once. The ten largest account for 9.5% to 13% of the sample.

The junction shows trimming of 6 bases on V and 2 bases on J, and the gene matches do not reach 1 base of it. The CDR3 runs 13 amino acids, cysteine and phenylalanine included. The only DNA kept is the CDR3, 39 bases in frame from the first base. The germline V gene (reference sequence) sets CDR1 to SEHNR and CDR2 to FQNEAQ. The receptor's source is a human donor who had recovered from COVID-19. The rearrangement joined TRBV7-9 to TRBJ1-1; 9 middle bases align to TRBD1. The source was CD4+ T cells from blood, cultured in vitro, collected after SARS-CoV-2 vaccination. The CDR3 protein sequence reads: CASSTGGNTEAFF. Read as DNA, the sequence is TGTGCCAGCAGTACAGGGGGCAACACTGAAGCTTTCTTT. Reference TRBV7-9 and TRBJ1-1 proteins supply the regions before and after the CDR3; the full variable domain is: DTGVSQNPRHKITKRGQNVTFRCDPISEHNRLYWYRQTLGQGPEFLTYFQNEAQLEKSRLLSDRFSAERPKGSFSTLEIQRTEQGDSAMYLCASSTGGNTEAFFGQGTRLTVV.